Each of the 17 T cell receptor beta chains below was sequenced from the same sample in a study of T cell responses to AZD1222 COVID-19 vaccine. Sequencing was performed with immunoSEQ multiplex PCR; in TCRdb, only in-frame clones are kept and a portion is missing. The sample lists over 85,000 clones, around 90% seen once, with about an eighth in the top ten. The source was peripheral blood, collected on day 0 of AZD1222 vaccination. The receptors stem from an adult in good health.

The chain links TRBV19 to TRBJ2-3, with TRBD1 as a possible D gene (6 bases). Germline CDR1 is LNHDA and CDR2 is SQIVND (reference sequence). CDR3 length equals 14 residues. V lost 8 bases, J lost 0 bases, and 12 bases lay in between. The CDR3 DNA sequence: TGTGCCAGTTGGACAGTCCATAGCACAGATACGCAGTATTTT. This encodes CASWTVHSTDTQYF.

This clone was picked up one time. The chain uses TRBV27 and TRBJ2-7; D possibly corresponds to TRBD1 (7 bases). CDR1 MNHEY and CDR2 SMNVEV come from the germline V gene (reference sequence). The CDR3 covers 14 residues. The ends were cut back, 6 bases at V and 3 bases at J, with 15 bases in the middle. CDR3 in amino acids: CASRGGGLGYEQYF. The CDR3 region has the DNA TGTGCCAGCAGAGGAGGGGGCTTGGGCTACGAGCAGTACTTC.

The chain is built from TRBV29-1 and TRBJ2-3, with no clear D. Germline V gene lookup returns CDR1 SQVTM and CDR2 ANQGSEA. The CDR3 covers 12 residues. The V gene lost 1 base and the J gene lost 2 bases, with 4 bases spanning the gap. CDR3 DNA: TGCAGCGTTGAAGCTAACACAGATACGCAGTATTTT. It codes for CSVEANTDTQYF.

V gene TRBV12-5 combines with J gene TRBJ2-2; D remains unclear. V shed 1 base and J shed 5 bases, with 5 bases lying between them. The CDR3 extends over 13 amino acids. Germline CDR1 reads LGHNT; CDR2 reads FRNRAP. The CDR3 region is CASGLGGTGELFF. The CDR3, as DNA: TGTGCTAGTGGTTTGGGAGGTACCGGGGAGCTGTTTTTT.

The CDR3 DNA reads as TGTGCCAGCAGCTTAGCGGGCGCCAATGAAAAACTGTTTTTT. Amino acid sequence: CASSLAGANEKLFF. The chain recombines TRBV7-9 with TRBJ1-4; no definite D call. The V gene's germline CDR1 is SEHNR and CDR2 FQNEAQ (reference sequence). The CDR3 covers 14 residues. Trimming removed 0 bases at V and 5 bases at J, with 7 bases between. Full variable domain (remainder filled in from reference TRBV7-9 and TRBJ1-4): DTGVSQNPRHKITKRGQNVTFRCDPISEHNRLYWYRQTLGQGPEFLTYFQNEAQLEKSRLLSDRFSAERPKGSFSTLEIQRTEQGDSAMYLCASSLAGANEKLFFGSGTQLSVL.

The gene calls are TRBV7-2 and TRBJ2-7; D gene unclear. There are 12 residues in the CDR3. In germline, CDR1 is SGHTA, CDR2 FQGNSA. V lost 3 bases and J 7 bases, leaving 10 bases between the germline ends. The CDR3 nucleotides are TGTGCCAGCAGCTTTATAAAGGGAGAGCAGTACTTC. Its protein product is CASSFIKGEQYF.

The V gene is TRBV19, the J gene TRBJ2-1; the match to TRBD2 covers 11 bases. This CDR3 region has 15 residues. The V gene end was trimmed by 4 bases and the J gene end by 7 bases; junction bases not matched to a gene: 6. Germline values: CDR1 LNHDA, CDR2 SQIVND (reference sequence). The CDR3 sequence: CASSSLAGGSNEQFF. The CDR3 coding sequence is TGTGCCAGTAGTAGTCTAGCGGGGGGCTCGAATGAGCAGTTCTTC.

CDR3 loop: CSARGMNTEAFF. The CDR3 DNA follows: TGCAGCGCCAGGGGTATGAACACTGAAGCTTTCTTT. The chain combines TRBV29-1 with TRBJ1-1; possibly TRBD1 for D (6 bases). V lost 7 bases and J lost 0, with 9 bases in between. CDR1 is SQVTM and CDR2 is ANQGSEA in the germline V gene. This CDR3 has 12 residues.

This chain links TRBV15 with TRBJ1-1; tentatively, D is TRBD1 (5 bases). The CDR3 spans 15 residues. Trimming took 1 base from V and 1 from J, leaving 10 bases between them. Germline values: CDR1 LNHNV, CDR2 YYDKDF (reference sequence). The CDR3 region has the DNA TGTGCCACCAGCAGAGTGCAGGGCGCGAACACTGAAGCTTTCTTT. Protein product: CATSRVQGANTEAFF. Complete variable domain (other parts from reference TRBV15 and TRBJ1-1): DAMVIQNPRYQVTQFGKPVTLSCSQTLNHNVMYWYQQKSSQAPKLLFHYYDKDFNNEADTPDNFQSRRPNTSFCFLDIRSPGLGDTAMYLCATSRVQGANTEAFFGQGTRLTVV.

The chain combines TRBV4-1 with TRBJ2-1; 7 bases align to TRBD1. The ends lost 4 bases at V and 8 bases at J; junction bases unmatched: 8. CDR3 length: 14 residues. The germline V gene has CDR1 MGHRA and CDR2 YSYEKL. CDR3 nucleotides: TGCGCCAGCAGCCTTGGACAGGTTATAGATGAGCAGTTCTTC. This codes for CASSLGQVIDEQFF.

The CDR3 loop is CASSQTTTPYEQYF. The CDR3, as DNA: TGTGCCAGCAGCCAAACAACGACCCCCTACGAGCAGTACTTC. The rearrangement uses TRBV7-9 and TRBJ2-7; D gene unclear. CDR1 is SEHNR, CDR2 FQNEAQ, per germline (reference sequence). The CDR3 has 14 residues. Trimming removed 5 bases from V and 2 bases from J, with 13 bases in between.

The rearrangement uses TRBV5-1 and TRBJ1-6, with D perhaps matching TRBD1 (6 bases). The CDR3 consists of 17 residues. In germline, CDR1 is SGHRS, CDR2 YFSETQ. The V and J ends lost 0 bases and 7 bases respectively, with 17 bases between them. This CDR3 reads CASSLAEGTLSNSPLHF. DNA for the CDR3: TGCGCCAGCAGCTTGGCCGAGGGGACATTGAGCAATTCACCCCTCCACTTT.

This chain joins TRBV30 and TRBJ2-7; 10 bases are shared with TRBD1. CDR1 GTSNPN and CDR2 SVGIG come from the germline V gene (reference sequence). The CDR3 runs to 15 residues. V trimming: 4 bases; J trimming: 6 bases; junction bases outside the gene matches: 12. CDR3 loop: CAWIVLSGTGVEQYF. CDR3 DNA: TGTGCCTGGATCGTTCTGTCCGGGACAGGGGTCGAGCAGTACTTC.

This sequence joins TRBV28 and TRBJ2-5; 8 positions agree with TRBD1. Looked up from germline, CDR1 is MDHEN and CDR2 is SYDVKM. After removal of 7 bases from V and 0 bases from J, the junction contained 7 bases not matched to a gene. CDR3 length equals 15 residues. The CDR3: CASTRGQEYQETQYF. As DNA, the CDR3 is TGTGCCAGCACTAGGGGACAGGAGTACCAAGAGACCCAGTACTTC.

V is TRBV2 and J is TRBJ1-2; 12 bases match TRBD1. This CDR3 contains 14 residues. V gave up 6 bases and J gave up 3 bases; unmatched junction bases: 2. CDR1 and CDR2 (germline): SNHLY, FYNNEI. The CDR3 coding sequence is TGTGCCAGCAGGGGACAGGGGGCAGACTATGGCTACACCTTC. Protein: CASRGQGADYGYTF. Full variable domain (rest looked up from reference TRBV2 and TRBJ1-2): EPEVTQTPSHQVTQMGQEVILRCVPISNHLYFYWYRQILGQKVEFLVSFYNNEISEKSEIFDDQFSVERPDGSNFTLKIRSTKLEDSAMYFCASRGQGADYGYTFGSGTRLTVV.

This chain joins TRBV3-1 (or the pseudogene TRBV3-2) and TRBJ1-5, with TRBD1 as a possible D gene (6 bases). In germline, CDR1 is LGHDT, CDR2 YNNKEL (reference sequence). This CDR3 contains 14 residues. Trimming cost V 1 base and J 7 bases, with 11 bases left between them. The CDR3 DNA reads as TGTGCCAGCAGCCAAGGGGCGAGGGGGCAGCCCCAGCATTTT. Amino acid sequence: CASSQGARGQPQHF.

J is TRBJ2-3 and V is TRBV28; perhaps TRBD2 as D (6 bases). V was cut by 5 bases and J by 0 bases, with 21 bases left in between. CDR1 is MDHEN and CDR2 is SYDVKM in the germline V gene. CDR3 size: 18 residues. Here the CDR3 reads CASSRLRRSGRSTDTQYF. Written as DNA, the CDR3 is TGTGCCAGCAGTCGCCTTCGGAGGAGCGGGCGTAGCACAGATACGCAGTATTTT. The whole variable domain, remainder taken from reference TRBV28 and TRBJ2-3, is DVKVTQSSRYLVKRTGEKVFLECVQDMDHENMFWYRQDPGLGLRLIYFSYDVKMKEKGDIPEGYSVSREKKERFSLILESASTNQTSMYLCASSRLRRSGRSTDTQYFGPGTRLTVL.